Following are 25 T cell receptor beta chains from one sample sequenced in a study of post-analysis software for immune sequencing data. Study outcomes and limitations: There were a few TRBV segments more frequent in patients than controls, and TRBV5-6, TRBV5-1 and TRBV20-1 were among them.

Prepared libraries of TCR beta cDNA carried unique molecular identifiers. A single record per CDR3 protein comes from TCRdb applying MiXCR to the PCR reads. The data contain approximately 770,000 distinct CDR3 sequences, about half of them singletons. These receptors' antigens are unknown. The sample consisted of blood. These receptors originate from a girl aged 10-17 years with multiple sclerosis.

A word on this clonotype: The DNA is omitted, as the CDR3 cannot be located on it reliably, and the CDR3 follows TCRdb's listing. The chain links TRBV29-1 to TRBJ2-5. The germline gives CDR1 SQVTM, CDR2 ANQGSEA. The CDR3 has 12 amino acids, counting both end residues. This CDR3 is CSVLGTGETQYF.

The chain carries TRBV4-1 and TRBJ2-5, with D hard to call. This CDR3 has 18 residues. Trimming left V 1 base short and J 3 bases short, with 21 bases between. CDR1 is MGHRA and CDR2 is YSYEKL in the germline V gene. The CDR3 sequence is CASSQGLVWINLKETQYF. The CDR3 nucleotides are TGCGCCAGCAGCCAAGGTCTAGTCTGGATAAATCTAAAAGAGACCCAGTACTTC.

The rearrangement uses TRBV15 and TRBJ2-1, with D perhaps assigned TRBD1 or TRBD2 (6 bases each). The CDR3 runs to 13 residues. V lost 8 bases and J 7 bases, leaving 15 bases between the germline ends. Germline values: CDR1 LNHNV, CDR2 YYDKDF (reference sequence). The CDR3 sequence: CATGRGAENEQFF. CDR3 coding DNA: TGTGCCACCGGAAGGGGGGCGGAGAATGAGCAGTTCTTC.

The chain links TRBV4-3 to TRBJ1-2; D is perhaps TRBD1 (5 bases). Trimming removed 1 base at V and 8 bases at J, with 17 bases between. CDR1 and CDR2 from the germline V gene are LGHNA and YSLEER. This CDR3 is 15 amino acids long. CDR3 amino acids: CASSQVPGTPIGYTF. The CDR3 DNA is TGCGCCAGCAGCCAAGTGCCCGGGACTCCTATCGGCTACACCTTC.

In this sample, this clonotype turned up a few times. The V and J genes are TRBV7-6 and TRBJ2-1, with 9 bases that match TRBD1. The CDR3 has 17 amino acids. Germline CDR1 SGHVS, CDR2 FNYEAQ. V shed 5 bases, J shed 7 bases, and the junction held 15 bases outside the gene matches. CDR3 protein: CASSGPRRTGAGNEQFF. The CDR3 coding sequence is TGTGCCAGCAGCGGCCCCCGAAGGACAGGGGCGGGGAATGAGCAGTTCTTC.

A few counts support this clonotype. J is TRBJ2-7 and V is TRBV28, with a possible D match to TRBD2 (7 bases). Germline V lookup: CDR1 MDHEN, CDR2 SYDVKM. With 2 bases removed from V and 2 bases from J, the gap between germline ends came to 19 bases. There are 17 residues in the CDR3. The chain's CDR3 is CASSLREGGTTAYEQYF. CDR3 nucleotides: TGTGCCAGCAGTTTAAGGGAGGGGGGAACTACTGCCTACGAGCAGTACTTC.

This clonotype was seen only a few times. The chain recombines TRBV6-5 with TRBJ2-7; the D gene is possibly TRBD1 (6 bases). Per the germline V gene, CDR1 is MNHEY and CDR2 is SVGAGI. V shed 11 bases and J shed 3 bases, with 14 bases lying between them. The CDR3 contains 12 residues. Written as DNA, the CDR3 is TGTGCCTCTGGGGGCTACAGCTACGAGCAGTACTTC. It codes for CASGGYSYEQYF.

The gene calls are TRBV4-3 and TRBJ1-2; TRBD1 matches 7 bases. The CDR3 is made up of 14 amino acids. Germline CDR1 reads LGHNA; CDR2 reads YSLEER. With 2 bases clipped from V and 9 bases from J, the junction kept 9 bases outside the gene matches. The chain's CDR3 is CASSQMTGTVSYTF. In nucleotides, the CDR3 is TGCGCCAGCAGCCAAATGACCGGGACAGTTAGCTACACCTTC.

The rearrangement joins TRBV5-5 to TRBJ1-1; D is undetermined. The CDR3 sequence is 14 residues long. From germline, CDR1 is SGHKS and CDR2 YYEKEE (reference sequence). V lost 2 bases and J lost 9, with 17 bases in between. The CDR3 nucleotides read TGTGCCAGCAGCTTAAGTCTGAGCCGGACTAAAGCTTTCTTT. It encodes CASSLSLSRTKAFF.

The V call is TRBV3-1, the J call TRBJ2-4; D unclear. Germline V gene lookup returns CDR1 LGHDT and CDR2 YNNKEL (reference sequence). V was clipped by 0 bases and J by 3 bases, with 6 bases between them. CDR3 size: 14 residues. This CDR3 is CASSQDRIKNIQYF. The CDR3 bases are TGTGCCAGCAGCCAAGATCGTATCAAAAACATTCAGTACTTC.

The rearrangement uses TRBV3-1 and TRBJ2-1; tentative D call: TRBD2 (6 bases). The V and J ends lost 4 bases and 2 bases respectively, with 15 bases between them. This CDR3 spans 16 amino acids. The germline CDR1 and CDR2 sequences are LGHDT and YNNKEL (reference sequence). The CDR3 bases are TGTGCCAGCAGCCCGCCGGGACTTCACCCCTACAATGAGCAGTTCTTC. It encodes CASSPPGLHPYNEQFF.

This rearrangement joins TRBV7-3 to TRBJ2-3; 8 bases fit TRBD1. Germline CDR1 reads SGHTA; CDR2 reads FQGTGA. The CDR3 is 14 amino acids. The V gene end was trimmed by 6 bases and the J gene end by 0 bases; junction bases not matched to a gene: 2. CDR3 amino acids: CASRRTGSTDTQYF. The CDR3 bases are TGTGCCAGCAGAAGGACAGGGAGCACAGATACGCAGTATTTT.

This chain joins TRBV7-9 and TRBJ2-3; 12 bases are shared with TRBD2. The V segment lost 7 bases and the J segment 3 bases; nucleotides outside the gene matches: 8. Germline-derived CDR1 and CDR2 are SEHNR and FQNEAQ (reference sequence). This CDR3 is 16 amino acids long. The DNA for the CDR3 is TGTGCCAGCAACCCTAAGACTAGCGGGAGTACAGATACGCAGTATTTT. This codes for CASNPKTSGSTDTQYF.

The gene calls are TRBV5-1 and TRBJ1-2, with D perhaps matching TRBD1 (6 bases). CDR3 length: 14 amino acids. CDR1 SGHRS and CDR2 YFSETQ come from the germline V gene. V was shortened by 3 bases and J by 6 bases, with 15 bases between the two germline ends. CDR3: CASSSGWGADGYTF. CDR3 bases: TGCGCCAGCAGCTCAGGATGGGGGGCGGATGGCTACACCTTC. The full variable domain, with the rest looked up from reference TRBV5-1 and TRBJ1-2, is KAGVTQTPRYLIKTRGQQVTLSCSPISGHRSVSWYQQTPGQGLQFLFEYFSETQRNKGNFPGRFSGRQFSNSRSEMNVSTLELGDSALYLCASSSGWGADGYTFGSGTRLTVV.

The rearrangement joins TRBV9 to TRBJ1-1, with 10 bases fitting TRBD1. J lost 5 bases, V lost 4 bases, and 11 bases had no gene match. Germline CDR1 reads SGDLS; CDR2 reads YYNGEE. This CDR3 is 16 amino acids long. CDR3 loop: CASSPGDRGVETEAFF. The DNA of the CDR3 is TGTGCCAGCAGCCCTGGGGACAGGGGCGTGGAGACTGAAGCTTTCTTT.

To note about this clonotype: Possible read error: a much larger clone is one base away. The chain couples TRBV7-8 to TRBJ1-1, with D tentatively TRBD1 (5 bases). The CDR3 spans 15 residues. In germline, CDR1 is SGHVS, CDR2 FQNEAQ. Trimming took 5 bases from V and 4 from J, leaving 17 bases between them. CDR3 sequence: CASSPLGLRVTEAFF. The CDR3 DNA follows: TGTGCCAGCAGCCCACTCGGCCTCAGGGTCACTGAAGCTTTCTTT.

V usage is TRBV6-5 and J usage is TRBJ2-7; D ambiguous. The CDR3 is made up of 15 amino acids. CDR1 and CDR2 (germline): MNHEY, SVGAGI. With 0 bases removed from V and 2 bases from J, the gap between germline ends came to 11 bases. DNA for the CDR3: TGTGCCAGCAGTTACTCGAGAGTAGCCCCCTACGAGCAGTACTTC. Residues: CASSYSRVAPYEQYF.

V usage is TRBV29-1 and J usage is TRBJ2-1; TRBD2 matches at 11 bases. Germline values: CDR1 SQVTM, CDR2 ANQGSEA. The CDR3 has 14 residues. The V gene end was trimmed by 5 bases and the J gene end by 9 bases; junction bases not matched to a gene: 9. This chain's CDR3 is CSVPSGRQEGEQFF. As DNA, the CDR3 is TGCAGCGTTCCTAGCGGGAGGCAGGAAGGTGAGCAGTTCTTC.

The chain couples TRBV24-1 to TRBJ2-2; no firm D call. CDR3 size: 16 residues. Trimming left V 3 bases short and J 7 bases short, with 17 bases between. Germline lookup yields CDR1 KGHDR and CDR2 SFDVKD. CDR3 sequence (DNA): TGTGCCACCAGTGATCTCGCCTTGGAGCCGGGCGGGGAGCTGTTTTTT. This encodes CATSDLALEPGGELFF.

CDR3 nucleotide sequence: TGTGCCAGCAGCTACAGGACTAGCGGAAACTACGAGCAGTACTTC. This codes for CASSYRTSGNYEQYF. V usage is TRBV4-2 and J usage is TRBJ2-7; 10 bases fit TRBD2. This CDR3 comprises 15 residues. V dropped 5 bases and J dropped 3; count of bases not matched to a gene: 7. Germline V gives CDR1 LGHNA, CDR2 YNFKEQ.

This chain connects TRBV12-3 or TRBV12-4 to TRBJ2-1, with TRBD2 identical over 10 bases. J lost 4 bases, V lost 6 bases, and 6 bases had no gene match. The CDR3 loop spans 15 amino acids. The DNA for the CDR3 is TGTGCCAGCAGGCGCGGACTAGCGGTTTACAATGAGCAGTTCTTC. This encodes CASRRGLAVYNEQFF.

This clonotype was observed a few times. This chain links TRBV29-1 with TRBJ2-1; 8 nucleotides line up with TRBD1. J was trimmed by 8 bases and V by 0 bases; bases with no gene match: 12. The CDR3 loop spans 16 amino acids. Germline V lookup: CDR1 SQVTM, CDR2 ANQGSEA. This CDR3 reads CSVEDLAGGDVDEQFF. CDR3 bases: TGCAGCGTTGAAGATTTGGCAGGGGGCGACGTGGATGAGCAGTTCTTC.

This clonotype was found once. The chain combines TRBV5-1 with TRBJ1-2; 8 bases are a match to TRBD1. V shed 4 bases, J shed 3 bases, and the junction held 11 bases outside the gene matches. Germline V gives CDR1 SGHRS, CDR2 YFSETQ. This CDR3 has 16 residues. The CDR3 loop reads CASSQGQENPYYGYTF. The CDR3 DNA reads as TGCGCCAGCAGCCAGGGACAGGAGAATCCCTACTATGGCTACACCTTC.

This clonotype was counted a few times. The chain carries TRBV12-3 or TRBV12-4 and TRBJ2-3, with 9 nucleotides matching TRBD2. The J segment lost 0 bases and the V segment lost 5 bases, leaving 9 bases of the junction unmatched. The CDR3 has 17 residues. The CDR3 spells CASSRLAGARSTDTQYF. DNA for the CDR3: TGTGCCAGCAGTCGATTAGCGGGAGCCCGTAGCACAGATACGCAGTATTTT.

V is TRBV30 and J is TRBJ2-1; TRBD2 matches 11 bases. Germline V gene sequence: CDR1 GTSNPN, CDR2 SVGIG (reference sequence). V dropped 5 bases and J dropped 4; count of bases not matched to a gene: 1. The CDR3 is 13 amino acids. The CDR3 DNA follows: TGTGCCTGGGGGACTAGCGGTTACAATGAGCAGTTCTTC. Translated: CAWGTSGYNEQFF.